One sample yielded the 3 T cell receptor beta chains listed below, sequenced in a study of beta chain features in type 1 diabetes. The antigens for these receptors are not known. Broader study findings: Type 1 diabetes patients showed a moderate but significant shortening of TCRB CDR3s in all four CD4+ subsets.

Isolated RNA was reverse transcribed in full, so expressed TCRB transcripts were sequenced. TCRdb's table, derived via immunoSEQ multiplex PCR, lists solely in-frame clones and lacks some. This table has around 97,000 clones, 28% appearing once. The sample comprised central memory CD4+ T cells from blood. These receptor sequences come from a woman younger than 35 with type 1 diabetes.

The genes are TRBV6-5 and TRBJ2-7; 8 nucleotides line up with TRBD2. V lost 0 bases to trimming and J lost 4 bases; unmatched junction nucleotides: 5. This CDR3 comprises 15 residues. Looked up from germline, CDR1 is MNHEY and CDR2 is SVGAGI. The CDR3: CASSYSAGEGYEQYV. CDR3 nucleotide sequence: TGTGCCAGCAGTTACTCAGCGGGAGAGGGATACGAGCAGTACGTC.

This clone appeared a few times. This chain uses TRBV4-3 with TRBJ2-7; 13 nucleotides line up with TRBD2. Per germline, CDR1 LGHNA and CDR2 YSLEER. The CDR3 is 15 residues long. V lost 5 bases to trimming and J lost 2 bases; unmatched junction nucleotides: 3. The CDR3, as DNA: TGCGCCAGCAGCACGACTAGCGGGAGGACCTACGAGCAGTACGTC. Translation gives CASSTTSGRTYEQYV.

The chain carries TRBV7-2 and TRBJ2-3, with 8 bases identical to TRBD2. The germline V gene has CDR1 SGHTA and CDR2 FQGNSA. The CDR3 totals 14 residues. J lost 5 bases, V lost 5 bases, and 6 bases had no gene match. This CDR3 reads CASSRPLAGDTQYF. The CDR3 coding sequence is TGTGCCAGCAGCCGCCCCCTAGCGGGAGATACGCAGTATTTT.